A single sample is the source of the 32 T cell receptor beta chains below, sequenced in a study of HIV-infected patients and healthy controls (dated by TCRdb to 2013 to 2014). Receptors were amplified or captured by 5' RACE. These reads were obtained on an Illumina MiSeq. SuperScript III was used to reverse transcribe 500 ng RNA with primers targeting the alpha and beta constant regions. Separate alpha and beta chain libraries were made by chain-specific third strand synthesis with multiplexing indices. TCRdb took the public reads, trimmed them with fastp at Q25, ran MiXCR for clone calling and kept in-frame beta chains. CDR3 protein duplicates are merged, each entry listing the most common genes and DNA. Present in this sample are some 10,000 distinct CDR3 sequences, about 9.4% of which were seen just once. About 18% of the sample is taken by the ten largest. Whole blood was used without cell fractionation, so all unsorted peripheral T cells were reflected in the repertoire.

Sequenced here: blood, sampled before antiretroviral therapy. The receptors originated from an adult with HIV infection.

This sequence joins TRBV5-6 and TRBJ2-7; D call uncertain. Germline assignment: CDR1 SGHDT and CDR2 YYEEEE. The CDR3 runs to 13 residues. V was pared by 0 bases and J by 6 bases, with 10 bases between. CDR3 sequence reads: CASSLAPQGEQYF. The CDR3 nucleotides are TGTGCCAGCAGCTTGGCTCCACAAGGCGAGCAGTACTTC.

Ten or more counts support this clonotype. The J gene is TRBJ2-7, the V gene TRBV9; possible D gene TRBD2, 6 bases. The germline CDR1 and CDR2 sequences are SGDLS and YYNGEE. This CDR3 is 14 amino acids long. Between the trimmed V and J ends, which lost 4 bases and 1 base, there was a span of 12 bases. Here the CDR3 DNA reads TGTGCCAGCAGCCCCCGTCGGGGGTCCTACGAGCAGTACTTC. As protein: CASSPRRGSYEQYF.

The genes are TRBV6-6 and TRBJ1-6; a possible D gene is TRBD1 (6 bases). This CDR3 comprises 15 residues. V was clipped by 0 bases and J by 11 bases, with 14 bases between them. Germline V gene data show CDR1 as MNHNY and CDR2 as SVGAGI (reference sequence). CDR3 bases: TGTGCCAGCAGTTACTCGTTGGGGGGGCTGGCACCCCTCCACTTT. It is translated as CASSYSLGGLAPLHF.

This clonotype was counted ten times or more. This chain links TRBV5-6 with TRBJ2-1; D is undetermined. The germline CDR1 and CDR2 sequences are SGHDT and YYEEEE. The ends were cut back, 2 bases at V and 0 bases at J, with 9 bases in the middle. The CDR3 extends over 15 amino acids. CDR3 residues: CASSFSYSSYNEQFF. The CDR3 DNA follows: TGTGCCAGCAGCTTTAGCTACAGCTCCTACAATGAGCAGTTCTTC.

This clonotype was counted at least ten times. The J gene is TRBJ2-3, the V gene TRBV2; 9 bases are shared with TRBD2. CDR3 size: 15 residues. Germline V gene data show CDR1 as SNHLY and CDR2 as FYNNEI. V trimming: 10 bases; J trimming: 3 bases; junction bases outside the gene matches: 11. The CDR3 sequence is CATIGLAGKTDTQYF. CDR3 sequence (DNA): TGTGCCACAATTGGGCTAGCGGGGAAAACAGATACGCAGTATTTT. Combining the CDR3 with reference TRBV2 and TRBJ2-3 gives the whole variable domain EPEVTQTPSHQVTQMGQEVILRCVPISNHLYFYWYRQILGQKVEFLVSFYNNEISEKSEIFDDQFSVERPDGSNFTLKIRSTKLEDSAMYFCATIGLAGKTDTQYFGPGTRLTVL.

In its sample, this clonotype was seen many times. This sequence joins TRBV28 and TRBJ2-1, with 11 bases fitting TRBD2. Per the germline V gene, CDR1 is MDHEN and CDR2 is SYDVKM. CDR3 length equals 15 residues. V lost 7 bases, J lost 6 bases, and 8 bases stayed unmatched. DNA of the CDR3: TGTGCCAGCACCCTGGTAGCGGGGGGGGTCAATGAGCAGTTCTTC. This encodes CASTLVAGGVNEQFF.

At least ten counts were recorded for this clonotype. The CDR3 DNA is TGCGCCAGCAGCCCCCCAAGCACAGATACGCAGTATTTT. It specifies CASSPPSTDTQYF. This chain links TRBV5-1 with TRBJ2-3; D not certain. In germline, CDR1 is SGHRS, CDR2 YFSETQ. The CDR3 sequence is 13 residues long. V was trimmed by 4 bases and J by 0 bases, leaving 6 bases between them.

The gene calls are TRBV6-6 and TRBJ1-1, with TRBD1 identical over 9 bases. The CDR3 has 14 residues. Germline trimming cut 6 bases from V and 5 bases from J; bases unmatched to any gene: 7. The V gene's germline CDR1 is MNHNY and CDR2 SVGAGI (reference sequence). CDR3 sequence: CASSPLTGGTEAFF. The CDR3 DNA reads TGTGCCAGCAGCCCCCTGACAGGGGGGACTGAAGCTTTCTTT.

This clonotype came up many times. The rearrangement joins TRBV14 to TRBJ2-7; D is ambiguous. The germline V and J ends were trimmed by 4 bases and 4 bases, with 17 bases remaining between them. The CDR3 is 15 residues long. Germline V lookup: CDR1 SGHDN, CDR2 FVKESK. CDR3 sequence: CASSRYRERKYEQYF. CDR3 DNA sequence: TGTGCCAGCAGCCGCTATAGGGAACGGAAATACGAGCAGTACTTC.

There are a few counts of this clonotype. The V call is TRBV27, the J call TRBJ2-7, with 7 bases matching TRBD1. Per germline, CDR1 MNHEY and CDR2 SMNVEV (reference sequence). The CDR3 covers 14 residues. The V gene end was trimmed by 3 bases and the J gene end by 4 bases; junction bases not matched to a gene: 6. CDR3 DNA: TGTGCCAGCAGTTTGGCAGGGGGTACTTACGAGCAGTACTTC. Amino acid sequence: CASSLAGGTYEQYF.

This clonotype occurred many times. V is TRBV9 and J is TRBJ2-7, with 14 bases lining up with TRBD2. With V trimmed by 4 bases and J by 0 bases, 6 bases remained unmatched. The germline gives CDR1 SGDLS, CDR2 YYNGEE. The CDR3 sequence is 17 residues long. The CDR3 region is CASSNPGLAGDSYEQYF. The CDR3 region has the DNA TGTGCCAGCAGCAACCCGGGACTAGCGGGGGACTCCTACGAGCAGTACTTC.

This clonotype was seen many times. The genes are TRBV7-3 and TRBJ1-6; D unclear. The CDR3 runs 14 residues. Looked up from germline, CDR1 is SGHTA and CDR2 is FQGTGA. V gave up 4 bases and J gave up 7 bases, with 11 bases separating them. The DNA of the CDR3 is TGTGCCAGCAGCTCGGGTCTCATCAATTCACCCCTCCACTTT. This sequence encodes CASSSGLINSPLHF.

This clonotype is medium-sized. This chain joins TRBV7-6 and TRBJ2-3, with D uncertain. Trimming took 5 bases from V and 0 from J, leaving 15 bases between them. The CDR3 loop spans 16 amino acids. CDR1 is SGHVS and CDR2 is FNYEAQ in the germline V gene. In DNA form, the CDR3 reads TGTGCCAGCAGCCGACCGGGCCCCCCTAGCACAGATACGCAGTATTTT. This translates into CASSRPGPPSTDTQYF.

The J gene is TRBJ2-1, the V gene TRBV11-2, with 9 positions matching TRBD2. J gave up 6 bases and V 0 bases, and 15 bases lay outside the gene matches. The CDR3 sequence is 19 residues long. Germline CDR1 is SGHAT and CDR2 is FQNNGV. CDR3 loop: CASSLDWGSGSQYRNEQFF. DNA of the CDR3: TGTGCCAGCAGCTTAGATTGGGGTAGCGGGAGTCAATATCGCAATGAGCAGTTCTTC.

The chain employs TRBV11-3 and TRBJ2-2; the D is unclear. The CDR3 runs to 17 residues. Germline CDR1 reads SGHNT; CDR2 reads YENEEA. The ends were cut back, 0 bases at V and 1 base at J, with 12 bases in the middle. CDR3 in DNA: TGTGCCAGCAGCTTAGATCGGAGCAAACTGAACACCGGGGAGCTGTTTTTT. This translates into CASSLDRSKLNTGELFF.

This clonotype came up many times. This chain links TRBV20-1 with TRBJ1-2, with D hard to call. The CDR3 is made up of 15 amino acids. CDR1 and CDR2 (germline): DFQATT, SNEGSKA (reference sequence). Trimming removed 0 bases at V and 8 bases at J, with 19 bases between. The CDR3 DNA reads as TGCAGTGCTAGAGATGGTAGACCCTCCGCGGGAGGCTACACCTTC. Protein product: CSARDGRPSAGGYTF.

This clonotype was seen a few times. The chain combines TRBV29-1 with TRBJ1-2; tentatively, D is TRBD1 (6 bases). V was clipped by 1 base and J by 2 bases, with 14 bases between them. The CDR3 runs 15 residues. CDR1 and CDR2 from the germline V gene are SQVTM and ANQGSEA. The CDR3 protein is CSVEAWAGVNYGYTF. As DNA, the CDR3 is TGCAGCGTTGAAGCGTGGGCAGGGGTGAACTATGGCTACACCTTC.

This clonotype was recorded at least ten times. This chain connects TRBV7-2 to TRBJ1-5; possible D gene TRBD1, 6 bases. This CDR3 contains 12 residues. Per the germline V gene, CDR1 is SGHTA and CDR2 is FQGNSA. Trimming shortened V by 0 bases and J by 9 bases, and 6 bases separated the two germline ends. The CDR3 spells CASSLATGPQHF. DNA of the CDR3: TGTGCCAGCAGCTTAGCGACAGGGCCCCAGCATTTT. Together with reference TRBV7-2 and TRBJ1-5, the CDR3 gives the full variable domain: GAGVSQSPSNKVTEKGKDVELRCDPISGHTALYWYRQSLGQGLEFLIYFQGNSAPDKSGLPSDRFSAERTGGSVSTLTIQRTQQEDSAVYLCASSLATGPQHFGDGTRLSIL.

This clonotype came up many times. The J gene is TRBJ2-7, the V gene TRBV20-1; TRBD1 aligns across 7 bases. The CDR3 is made up of 14 amino acids. Germline loops: CDR1 DFQATT, CDR2 SNEGSKA (reference sequence). Trimming took 0 bases from V and 2 from J; bases not matched to a gene: 4. The CDR3 loop is CSARELQGPYEQYF. In DNA, the CDR3 is TGCAGTGCTAGAGAACTACAGGGGCCCTACGAGCAGTACTTC.

This clonotype was seen ten or more times. This chain joins TRBV13 and TRBJ2-7; 8 nucleotides line up with TRBD1. V shed 5 bases and J 4 bases; nucleotides not matched to a gene: 13. Germline assignment: CDR1 PRHDT and CDR2 FYEKMQ (reference sequence). The CDR3 contains 16 residues. In nucleotides, the CDR3 is TGTGCCAGCAGCCCCGAGGGTCCAGGGGGCGCTTACGAGCAGTACTTC. Translation gives CASSPEGPGGAYEQYF.

This clonotype was observed at least ten times. The rearrangement joins TRBV5-1 to TRBJ2-7, with D perhaps given as TRBD1 or TRBD2 (5 bases each). With 2 bases removed from V and 0 bases from J, the gap between germline ends came to 12 bases. Germline CDR1 and CDR2: SGHRS and YFSETQ. The CDR3 extends over 15 amino acids. The DNA for the CDR3 is TGCGCCAGCAGCTTCTCGTCAGGGAGCTCCTACGAGCAGTACTTC. Its translation: CASSFSSGSSYEQYF.

This clonotype was seen many times. V is TRBV10-3 and J is TRBJ2-1, with TRBD2 matching over 9 bases. Germline loops: CDR1 ENHRY, CDR2 SYGVKD. The CDR3 length is 14 residues. Losses at the gene ends were 10 bases for V and 5 bases for J; bases not matched to a gene: 9. CDR3 residues: CASWGTSINNEQFF. The CDR3 DNA is TGTGCCAGCTGGGGGACTAGCATCAACAATGAGCAGTTCTTC.

This clonotype came up many times. This rearrangement joins TRBV27 to TRBJ2-7, with 7 bases that match TRBD1. Germline CDR1 is MNHEY and CDR2 is SMNVEV (reference sequence). The CDR3 has 15 residues. The ends lost 0 bases at V and 4 bases at J; junction bases unmatched: 6. The CDR3 bases are TGTGCCAGCAGTTTATCCACACAGGGGAATTACGAGCAGTACTTC. Protein sequence: CASSLSTQGNYEQYF.

This clonotype was seen repeatedly, ten times or more. J is TRBJ1-5 and V is TRBV9; tentative D call: TRBD1 (5 bases). The germline CDR1 and CDR2 sequences are SGDLS and YYNGEE. V was clipped by 3 bases and J by 8 bases, with 12 bases between them. The CDR3 runs to 13 residues. The CDR3 protein is CASSEAGGEPQHF. CDR3 nucleotide sequence: TGTGCCAGCAGCGAGGCAGGAGGGGAGCCCCAGCATTTT.

The V and J genes are TRBV7-2 and TRBJ2-3; no clear D gene. Trimming stripped 2 bases from V and 4 bases from J, with 13 bases between. The CDR3 contains 15 residues. CDR1 is SGHTA, CDR2 FQGNSA, per germline. CDR3 in DNA: TGTGCCAGCAGCTTACCGGGCCCCCTATCAGATACGCAGTATTTT. It yields the protein CASSLPGPLSDTQYF.

This clonotype appeared many times. The chain recombines TRBV5-4 with TRBJ2-5; D unresolved. V was pared by 0 bases and J by 1 base, with 7 bases between. From germline, CDR1 is SGHNT and CDR2 YYREEE (reference sequence). The CDR3 totals 14 residues. DNA for the CDR3: TGTGCCAGCAGCTTGGATCAGTTCCAAGAGACCCAGTACTTC. It yields the protein CASSLDQFQETQYF.

This clonotype was seen repeatedly, ten times or more. The V call is TRBV7-2, the J call TRBJ2-1; D tentatively fits TRBD1 or TRBD2 (5 bases each). CDR3 size: 16 residues. Looked up from germline, CDR1 is SGHTA and CDR2 is FQGNSA. V dropped 0 bases and J dropped 2 bases, with 11 bases sitting between them. This chain's CDR3 is CASSLAITGPYNEQFF. The CDR3 DNA sequence: TGTGCCAGCAGCTTAGCGATCACGGGGCCCTACAATGAGCAGTTCTTC.

By its share, this clonotype is medium-sized (0.01 to 0.1%). V is TRBV19 and J is TRBJ1-2, with a possible D match to TRBD1 (5 bases). Trimming pared 5 bases from V and 5 bases from J, leaving 18 bases between. The germline gives CDR1 LNHDA, CDR2 SQIVND (reference sequence). The CDR3 is made up of 15 amino acids. In DNA form, the CDR3 reads TGTGCCAGTAGTGAAAACCGGGACGCCTTTTATGGCTACACCTTC. It is translated as CASSENRDAFYGYTF.

At least ten counts were recorded for this clonotype. The CDR3 DNA is TGTGCCAGCAGCCCGCCGGGACAGGGCTCCTACGAGCAGTACTTC. Translated, it gives CASSPPGQGSYEQYF. The genes are TRBV11-1 and TRBJ2-7; the match to TRBD1 covers 9 bases. Germline V lookup: CDR1 SGHAT, CDR2 FQDESV (reference sequence). V lost 5 bases and J lost 0; bases outside the gene matches: 5. The CDR3 extends over 15 amino acids. Drawing the rest from reference TRBV11-1 and TRBJ2-7, the complete variable domain is EAEVAQSPRYKITEKSQAVAFWCDPISGHATLYWYRQILGQGPELLVQFQDESVVDDSQLPKDRFSAERLKGVDSTLKIQPAELGDSAMYLCASSPPGQGSYEQYFGPGTRLTVT.

This clonotype has a count of ten or more. V usage is TRBV6-5 and J usage is TRBJ1-2; 9 nucleotides align to TRBD1. This CDR3 region has 13 residues. Trimming removed 6 bases from V and 4 bases from J; junction bases left unmatched: 3. Germline lookup yields CDR1 MNHEY and CDR2 SVGAGI. The CDR3 loop reads CASSGQGLYGYTF. CDR3 nucleotide sequence: TGTGCCAGCAGCGGACAGGGGCTCTATGGCTACACCTTC.

This clonotype was seen a few times. This chain connects TRBV29-1 to TRBJ1-1, with D unclear. Germline CDR1 and CDR2: SQVTM and ANQGSEA. Trimming removed 4 bases from V and 6 bases from J, with 6 bases in between. The CDR3 has 10 residues. The CDR3 DNA is TGCAGCGTTGCGGGTCCTGAAGCTTTCTTT. It yields the protein CSVAGPEAFF.

This clonotype was seen many times. DNA for the CDR3: TGTGCCAGCAGCTCACCCCCGGGGAGGGGCCACCAAGAGACCCAGTACTTC. It codes for CASSSPPGRGHQETQYF. V gene TRBV7-9 combines with J gene TRBJ2-5, with 7 bases matching TRBD2. With 4 bases clipped from V and 0 bases from J, the junction kept 11 bases outside the gene matches. The CDR3 runs to 17 residues. The V gene's germline CDR1 is SEHNR and CDR2 FQNEAQ (reference sequence).